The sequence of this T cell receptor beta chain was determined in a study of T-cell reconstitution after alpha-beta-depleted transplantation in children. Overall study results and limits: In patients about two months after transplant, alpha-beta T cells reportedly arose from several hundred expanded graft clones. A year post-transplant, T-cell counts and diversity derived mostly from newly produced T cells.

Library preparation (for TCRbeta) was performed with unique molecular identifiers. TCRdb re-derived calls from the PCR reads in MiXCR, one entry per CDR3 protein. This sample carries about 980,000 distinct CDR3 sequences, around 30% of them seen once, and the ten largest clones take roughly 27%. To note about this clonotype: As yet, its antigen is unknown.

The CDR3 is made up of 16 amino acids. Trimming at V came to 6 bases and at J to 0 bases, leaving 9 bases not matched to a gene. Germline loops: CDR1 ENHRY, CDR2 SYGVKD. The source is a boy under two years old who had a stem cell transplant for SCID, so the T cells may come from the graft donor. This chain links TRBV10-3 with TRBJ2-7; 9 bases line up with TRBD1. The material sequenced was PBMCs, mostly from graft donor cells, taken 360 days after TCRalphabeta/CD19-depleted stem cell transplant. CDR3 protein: CAIREPGTGSSYEQYF. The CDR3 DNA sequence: TGTGCCATCAGGGAACCCGGGACAGGGAGCTCCTACGAGCAGTACTTC.